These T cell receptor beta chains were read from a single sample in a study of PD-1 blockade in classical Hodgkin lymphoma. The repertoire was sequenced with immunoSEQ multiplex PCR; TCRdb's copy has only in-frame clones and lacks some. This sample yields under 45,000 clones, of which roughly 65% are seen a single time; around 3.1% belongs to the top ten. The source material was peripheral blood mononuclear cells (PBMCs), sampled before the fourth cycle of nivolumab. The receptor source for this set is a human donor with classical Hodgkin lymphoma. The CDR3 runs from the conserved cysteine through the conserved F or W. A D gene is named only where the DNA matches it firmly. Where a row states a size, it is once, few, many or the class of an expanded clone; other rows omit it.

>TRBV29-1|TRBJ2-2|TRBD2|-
TGCAGCGTTGAAGATCCAGCTAGCGGGAGGGGAGCCGGGGAGCTGTTTTTT
CSVEDPASGRGAGELFF
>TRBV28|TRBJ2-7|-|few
TGTGCCAGCAGTTCCGGGACACCTATCTACGAGCAGTACTTC
CASSSGTPIYEQYF
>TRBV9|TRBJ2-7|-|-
TGTGCCAGCAGCGTAGGGGGCGACCCCTACGAGCAGTACTTC
CASSVGGDPYEQYF
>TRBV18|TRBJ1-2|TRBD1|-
TGTGCCAGCTCACCCTGGGACAGGGGCTATGGCTACACCTTC
CASSPWDRGYGYTF
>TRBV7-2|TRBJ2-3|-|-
TGTGCCAGCAGCTTCCTCAGCACAGATACGCAGTATTTT
CASSFLSTDTQYF
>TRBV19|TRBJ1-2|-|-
TGTGCCAGTAGTATAATACAGAGCTATGGCTACACCTTC
CASSIIQSYGYTF
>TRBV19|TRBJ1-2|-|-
TGTGCCAGTAGTATGAATATTAACTATGGCTACACCTTC
CASSMNINYGYTF
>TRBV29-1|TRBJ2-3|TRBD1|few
TGCAGCGTTTTTGGGACAGCAAGCACAGATACGCAGTATTTT
CSVFGTASTDTQYF
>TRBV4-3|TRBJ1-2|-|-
TGCGCCAGCAGCCAAGAAAGCAGGGCCTATGGCTACACCTTC
CASSQESRAYGYTF
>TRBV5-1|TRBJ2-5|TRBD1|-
TGCGCCAGCAGCCGGGCGACAGGGGGACAAGAGACCCAGTACTTC
CASSRATGGQETQYF
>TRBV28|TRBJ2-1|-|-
TGTGCCAGCAGTGGCAGACGGAGGGTAGGGGTCGCCTACAATGAGCAGTTCTTC
CASSGRRRVGVAYNEQFF
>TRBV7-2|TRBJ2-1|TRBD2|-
TGTGCCAGCAGCTTAGACGGGGGGGACTACAATGAGCAGTTCTTC
CASSLDGGDYNEQFF
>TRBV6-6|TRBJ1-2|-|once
TGTGCCACGGAGGGCTTTGGCTACACCTTC
CATEGFGYTF
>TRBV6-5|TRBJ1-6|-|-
TGTGCCAGCAGTTTCACAGCCGATAAGAGTTCACCCCTCCACTTT
CASSFTADKSSPLHF
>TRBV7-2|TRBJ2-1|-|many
TGTGCCAGCAGCTTAGATCCAGTAAGCTCCTACAATGAGCAGTTCTTC
CASSLDPVSSYNEQFF
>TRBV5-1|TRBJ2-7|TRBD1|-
TGCGCCAGCAGCCCGGATATTACCGGGACAGGGGGCTACGAGCAGTACTTC
CASSPDITGTGGYEQYF
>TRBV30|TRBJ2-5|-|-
TGTGCCTGGAGCGCAGCAACGGGGTACCAAGAGACCCAGTACTTC
CAWSAATGYQETQYF